This T cell receptor beta chain came from a study of OX40 agonist ivuxolimab in advanced cancers. Method: immunoSEQ multiplex PCR; TCRdb's copy keeps in-frame clones and lacks some. The sample lists some 98,000 clones; roughly 80% were seen once. This clone is a singleton in its sample. The target antigen is unknown. This CDR3 region has 14 residues. Germline values: CDR1 LNHDA, CDR2 SQIVND (reference sequence). Between the trimmed V and J ends, which lost 6 bases and 0 bases, there was a span of 10 bases. Broader study findings: Some nonresponders likewise displayed low normalized T-cell clonal expansion. Both blood CD4+ and CD8+ T cells showed clonal growth by week 6 at 0.1 to 3.0 mg/kg. Relative to CD4+, CD8+ T cells held more expanded clones on average. Partly responding patients at 0.1-3.0 mg/kg showed some of the smallest clonal expansion.

The chain joins TRBV19 to TRBJ2-3, with D hard to call. The specimen was CD4+ or CD8+ T cells sorted from blood, collected in a trial of the OX40 agonist ivuxolimab. The receptor comes from an adult with an advanced solid tumor such as melanoma, head and neck, liver or kidney cancer. The CDR3 sequence is CASSVSLSTDTQYF. The CDR3 nucleotides are TGTGCCAGTAGCGTCAGCCTTAGCACAGATACGCAGTATTTT.